This T cell receptor (beta chain) was retrieved from a study of T cells in Graves' hyperthyroidism and ophthalmopathy (dated by TCRdb to about 2019). Background on the whole study: TCR V-J signatures able to tell the groups apart were searched for in a discovery cohort of 100 patients, of whom approximately 40 had Graves' ophthalmopathy and around 58 had stable Graves' hyperthyroidism. The approximately 100 discovery patients were randomly split 7:3 into training and test sets. After blood sampling, hyperthyroidism patients were treated with methimazole at a starting dose of 30 mg daily, and ophthalmopathy patients were treated with high-dose intravenous methylprednisolone. In addition, the study compared T-cell repertoires in thyroid tissue and in blood from roughly six Graves' hyperthyroidism patients. According to the paper, TCR Vbeta CDR3 sequencing was carried out on 135 peripheral blood samples, which came from over 40 ophthalmopathy, 75 to 80 hyperthyroidism and roughly 17 progressor patients. An independent validation cohort of fewer than 20 hyperthyroidism patients and 17 patients who later progressed to ophthalmopathy tested prospective prediction of ophthalmopathy. What the study reported, not specific to this receptor: Blood samples also contained most of the expanded thyroid clonotypes (frequency above 0.001), which suggests that blood repertoires may reflect thyroid immune responses. A model built on a 13 V-J signature distinguished ophthalmopathy from stable hyperthyroidism, reaching roughly 88% sensitivity and under 84% specificity in cross-validation and 80%/75% in testing. No statistical method was used to set the sample size in advance, and investigators knew the group allocation. In validation, the model predicted progression to ophthalmopathy with approximately 71% sensitivity and about 73% specificity, a median of 6.5 months before onset.

Of note for this clonotype: Which antigen it targets is not known. At one boundary the junction diverges from the germline segment, which might be a read error.

Sequences SGHAT (CDR1) and FQDESV (CDR2) are obtained from the germline V gene (reference sequence). Taken from cysteine to phenylalanine, the CDR3 has 14 residues. The DNA shown is the 42-base CDR3, in frame from base 1. Stable Graves' hyperthyroidism was defined as no progression to ophthalmopathy during 18 months of follow-up. Hyperthyroidism patients were newly diagnosed, with disease duration under 2 months, and aged 18 to 65 years. Any patient with an uncontrolled infection, another autoimmune disease, pregnancy or lactation was excluded. Diagnoses relied on clinical symptoms, serum thyroxine and TRAb, thyroid ultrasound and orbital computed tomography. Total RNA was extracted using Trizol reagent, and RNA quality was assessed on an Agilent 2100 Bioanalyzer. The TCR beta CDR3 regions were amplified from RNA transcripts. For the first round of RT-PCR on the TCR CDR3, the HTBI primer set was used together with the Qiagen OneStep RT-PCR kit. The libraries were constructed in a second round of multiplex PCR and then size-selected and purified. Sequencing of the libraries was done on an Illumina HiSeq2000 using paired-end 100 bp reads. Turning to the authors' computational methods: SOAPnuke was used to process the raw data, throwing out any read that contained adapters or uncalled bases, had a mean Phred below 15, or lacked an exact constant-primer or identifier match. COPE v1.2.5 was used to merge the high-quality paired reads, and each unique nucleotide sequence was defined as a clonotype. MiTCR v1.1 was used to align clonotypes to the IMGT TRBV, TRBD and TRBJ reference segments. Only V-J combinations with frequency above 0.0001, covering about 99% of repertoires, were analysed. A TCS score was defined as the ratio between F50 (clonal expansion) and ExV (chaos), using BLOSUM62-based TCRdist between CDR3 peptides within each V-J. Welch's t-statistics and random forest reduced around 510 V-J features to some 14, which were used in a naive Bayes classifier (R e1071). TCRdb reprocessed the public reads (quality trimming at Q25 with fastp, clone calling with MiXCR) and kept in-frame beta chains. Rows are unified per CDR3 protein, each entry keeping the most common DNA and genes. These V and J calls are TCRdb output, not the study's own analysis. The sample table lists under 700,000 distinct CDR3 sequences, just over 45% of them with a count of one. Of the sample, 8% to 8.5% falls within the top ten clones.

The sample comprised peripheral blood or thyroid tissue (not recorded which). The V and J segments used are TRBV11-1 and TRBJ2-2; a tentative D call is TRBD2 (5 bases match). This TCR came from a young woman with Graves' hyperthyroidism. Donor details come from another sample of the same person, matched by shared clones. The nucleotides are TGTGCCAGCAGCTTAGCCGGGAACTCCGGGGAGCTGTTTTTT. Its translation is CASSLAGNSGELFF.